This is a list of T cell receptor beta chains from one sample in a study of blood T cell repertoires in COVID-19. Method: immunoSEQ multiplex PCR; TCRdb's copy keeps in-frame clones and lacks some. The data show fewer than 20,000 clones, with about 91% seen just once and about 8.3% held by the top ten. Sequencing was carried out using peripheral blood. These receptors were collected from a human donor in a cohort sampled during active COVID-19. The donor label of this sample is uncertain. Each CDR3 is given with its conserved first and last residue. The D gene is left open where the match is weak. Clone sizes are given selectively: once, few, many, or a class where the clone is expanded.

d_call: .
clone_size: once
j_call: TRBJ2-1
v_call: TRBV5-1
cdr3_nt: TGCGCCAGCAGCTTGGGCTACCCCTACAATGAGCAGTTCTTC
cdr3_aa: CASSLGYPYNEQFF

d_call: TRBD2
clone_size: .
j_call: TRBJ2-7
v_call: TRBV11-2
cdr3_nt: TGTGCCAGCAGCTCGACTAGCGTGGGCGAGCAGTACTTC
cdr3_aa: CASSSTSVGEQYF

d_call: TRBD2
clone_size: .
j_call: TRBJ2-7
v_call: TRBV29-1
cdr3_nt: TGCAGCGTCCCGGGACTAGCGGGTTACGAGCAGTACTTC
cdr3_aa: CSVPGLAGYEQYF

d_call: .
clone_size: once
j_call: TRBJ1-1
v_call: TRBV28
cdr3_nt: TGTGCCAGCAGTTTTTTGGCCAGGGGCTTCACTGAAGCTTTCTTT
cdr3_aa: CASSFLARGFTEAFF

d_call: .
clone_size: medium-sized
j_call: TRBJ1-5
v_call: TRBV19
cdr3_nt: TGTGCCAGTAGTATTGGGCAGCATAGCAATCAGCCCCAGCATTTT
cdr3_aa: CASSIGQHSNQPQHF

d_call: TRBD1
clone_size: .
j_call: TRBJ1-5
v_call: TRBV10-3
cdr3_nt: TGTGCCACAGGGGTCGGGACAGAGCCTCAGCCCCAGCATTTT
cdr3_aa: CATGVGTEPQPQHF

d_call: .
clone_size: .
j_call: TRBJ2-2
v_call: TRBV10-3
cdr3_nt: TGTGCCATCAGTCCACCGGGGAACACCGGGGAGCTGTTTTTT
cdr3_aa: CAISPPGNTGELFF

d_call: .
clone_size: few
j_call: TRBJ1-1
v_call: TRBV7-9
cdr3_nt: TGTGCCAGCAGCTTCCTTGGACAGTCGAACACTGAAGCTTTCTTT
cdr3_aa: CASSFLGQSNTEAFF

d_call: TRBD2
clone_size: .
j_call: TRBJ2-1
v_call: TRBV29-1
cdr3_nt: TGCAGCGTCCCAACGACTAGCGGAAGTTACAATGAGCAGTTCTTC
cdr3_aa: CSVPTTSGSYNEQFF

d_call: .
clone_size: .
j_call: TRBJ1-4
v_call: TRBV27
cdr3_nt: TGTGCCAGCAGTTTATTGCGTAATGAAAAACTGTTTTTT
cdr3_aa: CASSLLRNEKLFF

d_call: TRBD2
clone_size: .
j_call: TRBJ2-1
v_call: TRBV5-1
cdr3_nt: TGCGCCAGCAGCCTGGGACTAGCGGGAGGGGATGAGCAGTTCTTC
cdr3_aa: CASSLGLAGGDEQFF

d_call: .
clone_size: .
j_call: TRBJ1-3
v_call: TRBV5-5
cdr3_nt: TGTGCCAGCAGCTTGTTTACTGGAAACACCATATATTTT
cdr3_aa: CASSLFTGNTIYF

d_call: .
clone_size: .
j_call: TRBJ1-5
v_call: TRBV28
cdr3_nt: TGTGCCAGCAGTCTACAAGGAGGGGGCAATCAGCCCCAGCATTTT
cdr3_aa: CASSLQGGGNQPQHF

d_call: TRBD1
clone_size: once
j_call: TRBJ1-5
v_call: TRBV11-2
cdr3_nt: TGTGCCAGCAGCTTAGGGGGACAGGGAAATCAGCCCCAGCATTTT
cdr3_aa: CASSLGGQGNQPQHF

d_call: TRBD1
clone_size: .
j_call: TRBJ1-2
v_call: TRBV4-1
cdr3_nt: TGCGCCAGCAGCCAATCCGGGACAGGGGCGAACTATGGCTACACCTTC
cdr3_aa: CASSQSGTGANYGYTF

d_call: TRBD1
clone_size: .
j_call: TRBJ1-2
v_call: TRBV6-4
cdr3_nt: TGTGCCAGCAGTCCAAGGACAGGGCTGGGCTACACCTTC
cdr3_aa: CASSPRTGLGYTF

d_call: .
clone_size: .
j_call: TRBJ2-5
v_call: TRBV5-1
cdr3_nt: TGCGCCAGCAGCTTGAAGGAGATGGGCCAAGAGACCCAGTACTTC
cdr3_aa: CASSLKEMGQETQYF

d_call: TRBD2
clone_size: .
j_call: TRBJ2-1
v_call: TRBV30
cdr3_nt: TGTGCCTGGAGTGGGACGGGCGGGAGGAATGAGCAGTTCTTC
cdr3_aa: CAWSGTGGRNEQFF

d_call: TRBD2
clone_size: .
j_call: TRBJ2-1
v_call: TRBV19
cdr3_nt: TGTGCCAGTAGTGTGGGGAGGGCGAATGAGCAGTTCTTC
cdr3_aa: CASSVGRANEQFF

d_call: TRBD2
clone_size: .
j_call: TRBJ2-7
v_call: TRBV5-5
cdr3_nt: TGTGCCAGCAGCTTGGTAGCGGGAGCCTCCGAGCAGTACTTC
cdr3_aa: CASSLVAGASEQYF

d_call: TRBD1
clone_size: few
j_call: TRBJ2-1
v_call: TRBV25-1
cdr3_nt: TGTGCCAGCAGTGTATTGTCACGGACAGGGGATTACAATGAGCAGTTCTTC
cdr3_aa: CASSVLSRTGDYNEQFF

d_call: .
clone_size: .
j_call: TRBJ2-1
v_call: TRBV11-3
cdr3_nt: TGTGCCAGCAGCTCTTCCGATACAATGATTCAGTTCTTC
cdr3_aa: CASSSSDTMIQFF

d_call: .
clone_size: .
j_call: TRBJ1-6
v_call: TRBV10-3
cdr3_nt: TGTGCCATCAGTGGGAACAGGGATTCACCCCTCCACTTT
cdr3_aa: CAISGNRDSPLHF

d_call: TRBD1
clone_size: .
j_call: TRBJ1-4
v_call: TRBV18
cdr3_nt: TGTGCCAGCTCACCCCAGGGGGAACCTAATGAAAAACTGTTTTTT
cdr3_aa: CASSPQGEPNEKLFF

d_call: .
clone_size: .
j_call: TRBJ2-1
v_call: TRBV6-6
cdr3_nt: TGTGCCAGCAGTGCCCGGGACTTCTTGTACAATGAGCAGTTCTTC
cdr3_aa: CASSARDFLYNEQFF

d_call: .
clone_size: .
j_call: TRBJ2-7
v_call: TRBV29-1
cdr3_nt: TGCAGCGTTGAAGCAGGGGACGGGGACTACGAGCAGTACTTC
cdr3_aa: CSVEAGDGDYEQYF

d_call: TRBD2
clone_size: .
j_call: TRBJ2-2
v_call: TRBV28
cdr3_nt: TGTGCCAGCAGTGCCATAGGGAGGGAAGACGGGGAGCTGTTTTTT
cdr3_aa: CASSAIGREDGELFF

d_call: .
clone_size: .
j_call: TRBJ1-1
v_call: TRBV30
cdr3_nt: TGTGCCTGGAGTAAGACTTCGAACACTGAAGCTTTCTTT
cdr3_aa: CAWSKTSNTEAFF

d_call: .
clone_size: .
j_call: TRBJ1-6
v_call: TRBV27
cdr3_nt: TGTGCCAGCAGTTTGACAGTCTTAAATTCACCCCTCCACTTT
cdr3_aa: CASSLTVLNSPLHF

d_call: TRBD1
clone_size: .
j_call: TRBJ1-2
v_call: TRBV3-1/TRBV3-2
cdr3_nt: TGTGCCAGCAGCCCGATGACAGGGTCCTATGGCTACACCTTC
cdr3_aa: CASSPMTGSYGYTF

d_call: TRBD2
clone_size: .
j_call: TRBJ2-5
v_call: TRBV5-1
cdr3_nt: TGCGCCAGCAGCTTGACTAGCGGGGAACAAGAGACCCAGTACTTC
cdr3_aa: CASSLTSGEQETQYF

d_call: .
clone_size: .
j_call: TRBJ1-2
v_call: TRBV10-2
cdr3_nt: TGCGCCAGCAGCGCCGAGGCTCTCGGGGGCTACACCTTC
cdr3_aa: CASSAEALGGYTF

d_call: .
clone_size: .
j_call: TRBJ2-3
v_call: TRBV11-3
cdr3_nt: TGTGCCAGCAGCTTTGAGGGAACAGATACGCAGTATTTT
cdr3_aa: CASSFEGTDTQYF

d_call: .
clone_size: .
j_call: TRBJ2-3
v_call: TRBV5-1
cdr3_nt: TGCGCCAGCAGCCACCCTGAGCGAACCACAGATACGCAGTATTTT
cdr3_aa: CASSHPERTTDTQYF

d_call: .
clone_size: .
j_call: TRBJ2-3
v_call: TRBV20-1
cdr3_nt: TGCAGTGCTAATGACATAATAGCAGATACGCAGTATTTT
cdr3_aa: CSANDIIADTQYF

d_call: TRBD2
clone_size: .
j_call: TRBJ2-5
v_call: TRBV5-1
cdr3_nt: TGCGCCAGCAGCTCCGGGGGCTTAGCGGGAGGATTGGACCAAGAGACCCAGTACTTC
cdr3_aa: CASSSGGLAGGLDQETQYF

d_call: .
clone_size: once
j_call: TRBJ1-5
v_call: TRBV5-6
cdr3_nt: TGTGCCAGCAGCGTGCGTACAGGAAATTTCGATCAGCCCCAGCATTTT
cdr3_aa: CASSVRTGNFDQPQHF

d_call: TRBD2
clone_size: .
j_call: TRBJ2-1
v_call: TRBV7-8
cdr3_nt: TGTGCCAGCAGCTTAAACCAACCTGGGACTAGCGGGAGCCAGTTCTTC
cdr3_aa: CASSLNQPGTSGSQFF

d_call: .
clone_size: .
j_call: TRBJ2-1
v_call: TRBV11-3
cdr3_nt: TGTGCCAGCAGCTTAGCAGGACTCCGCGCCAATGAGCAGTTCTTC
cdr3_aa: CASSLAGLRANEQFF

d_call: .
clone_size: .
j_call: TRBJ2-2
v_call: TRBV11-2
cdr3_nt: TGTGCCAGCAGTCGACCCAGGGGGGAGCTGTTTTTT
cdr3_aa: CASSRPRGELFF

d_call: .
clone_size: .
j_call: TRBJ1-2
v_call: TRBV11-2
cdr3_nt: TGTGCCAGCAGCTCGGAGGGCTATGGCTACACCTTC
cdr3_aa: CASSSEGYGYTF

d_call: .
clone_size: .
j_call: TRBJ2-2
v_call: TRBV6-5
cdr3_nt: TGTGCCAGCAGCTCCCAGATTGTCGGGGAGCTGTTTTTT
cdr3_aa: CASSSQIVGELFF

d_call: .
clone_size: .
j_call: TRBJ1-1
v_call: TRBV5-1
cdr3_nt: TGCGCCAGCAGCTCCAGTGGGAACACTGAAGCTTTCTTT
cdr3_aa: CASSSSGNTEAFF

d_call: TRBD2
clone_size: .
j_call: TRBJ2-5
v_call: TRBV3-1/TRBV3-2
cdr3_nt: TGTGCCAGCAGCCGCAGGACTAGCGGGAGTGAGACCCAGTACTTC
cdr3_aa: CASSRRTSGSETQYF

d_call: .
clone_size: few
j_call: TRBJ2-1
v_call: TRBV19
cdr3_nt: TGTGCCAGTAGTCGAGAGGGGGCCTACAATGAGCAGTTCTTC
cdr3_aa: CASSREGAYNEQFF

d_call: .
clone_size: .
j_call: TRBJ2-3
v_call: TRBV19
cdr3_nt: TGTGCCAGTAGTCCCGGGGTCCGGGCTGGAGATACGCAGTATTTT
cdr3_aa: CASSPGVRAGDTQYF

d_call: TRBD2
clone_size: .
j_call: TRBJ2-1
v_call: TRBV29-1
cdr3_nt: TGCAGCGTTGAAGAAAGGGGGGGGACTAGCGGCTACAATGAGCAGTTCTTC
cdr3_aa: CSVEERGGTSGYNEQFF

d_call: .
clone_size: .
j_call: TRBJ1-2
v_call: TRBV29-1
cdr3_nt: TGCAGCGTGGCAAAAGGGGCAGAAAGAGGCTACACCTTC
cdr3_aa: CSVAKGAERGYTF

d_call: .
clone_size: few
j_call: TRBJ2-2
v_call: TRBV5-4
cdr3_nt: TGTGCCAGCAGCTTGGGAGAGGCGAACACCGGGGAGCTGTTTTTT
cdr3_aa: CASSLGEANTGELFF

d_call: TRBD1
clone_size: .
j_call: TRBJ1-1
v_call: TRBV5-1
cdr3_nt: TGCGCCAGTAAACAGGGGATGAACACTGAAGCTTTCTTT
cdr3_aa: CASKQGMNTEAFF

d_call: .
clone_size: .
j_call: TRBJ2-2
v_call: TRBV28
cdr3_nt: TGTGCCAGCCAGGGGGGTGGGGTAACCGGGGAGCTGTTTTTT
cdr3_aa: CASQGGGVTGELFF

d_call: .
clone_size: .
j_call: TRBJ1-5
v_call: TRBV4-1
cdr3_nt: TGCGCCAGCAGCCAAGATGCGACCGGGACACGTCAGCCCCAGCATTTT
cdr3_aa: CASSQDATGTRQPQHF

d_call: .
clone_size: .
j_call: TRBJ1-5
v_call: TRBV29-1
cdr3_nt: TGCAGCGTTGCCTGGGGTTCAGGGGATCAGCCCCAGCATTTT
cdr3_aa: CSVAWGSGDQPQHF

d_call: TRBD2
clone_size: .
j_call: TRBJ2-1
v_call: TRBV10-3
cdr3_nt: TGTGCCATCGCAGAAGGACTAGCGGGAGTATTCAATGAGCAGTTCTTC
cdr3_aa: CAIAEGLAGVFNEQFF

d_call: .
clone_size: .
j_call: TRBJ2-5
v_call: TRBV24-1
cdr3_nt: TGTGCCACCAGTGAGGGCAGCCAAGAGACCCAGTACTTC
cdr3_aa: CATSEGSQETQYF